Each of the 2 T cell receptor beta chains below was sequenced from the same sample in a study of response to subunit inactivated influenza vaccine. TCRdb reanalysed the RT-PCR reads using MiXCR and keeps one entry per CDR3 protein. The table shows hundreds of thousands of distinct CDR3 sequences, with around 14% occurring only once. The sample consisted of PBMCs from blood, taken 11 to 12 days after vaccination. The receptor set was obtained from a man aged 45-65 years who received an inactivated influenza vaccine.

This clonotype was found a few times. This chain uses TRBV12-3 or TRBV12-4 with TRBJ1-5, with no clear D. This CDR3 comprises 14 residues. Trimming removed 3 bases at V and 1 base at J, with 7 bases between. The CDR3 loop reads CASSFEESNQPQHF. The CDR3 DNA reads TGTGCCAGCAGTTTTGAGGAAAGCAATCAGCCCCAGCATTTT.

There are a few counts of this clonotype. Here the CDR3 DNA reads TGTGCCACCAGCAGAGGAGGACTAGACTACGAGCAGTACTTC. This sequence encodes CATSRGGLDYEQYF. This rearrangement joins TRBV15 to TRBJ2-7; 7 bases are shared with TRBD2. Unmatched junction bases numbered 3, after V lost 1 base and J lost 3 bases. Germline assignment: CDR1 LNHNV and CDR2 YYDKDF (reference sequence). There are 14 residues in the CDR3.